Here is one T cell receptor beta chain with its context. The clone's antigen remains unknown. Qualities for individual bases were not recorded, and no much larger clone is one base off. Receptors were amplified or captured by the immunoSEQ multiplex PCR assay. A mixture of 60 forward primers for TCR Vbeta segments and 13 reverse primers for TCR Jbeta segments was used in the multiplex PCR. Amplification of the CDR3 region of rearranged TCR beta genes was performed with a multiplex PCR assay on genomic DNA. On the Illumina HiSeq System, the amplified TCR beta libraries were sequenced as 87-base-pair reads. The original methods were these. Across the 600 to 700 repertoires, a later analysis counted roughly 77 million unique TCR beta chains, around 11 million of which were shared by at least two donors. To remove PCR and sequencing errors, raw reads were error-corrected and collapsed into unique sequences using a nearest-neighbor algorithm that merged closely related sequences. V, D and J gene segments were assigned by aligning CDR3 sequences to IMGT reference sequences. For a sequence to be retained, a match of at least six nucleotides to both a V gene segment and a J gene segment was required. Rearrangements were classified as productive when the CDR3 lacked stop codons and remained in frame with V and J, and all other rearrangements were classified as non-productive. CDR3 was defined according to IMGT convention as the region running from the second conserved V-encoded cysteine to the conserved J-encoded phenylalanine. In an earlier analysis of some 550 of the donors, sequences lacking an unambiguous match to a single V gene segment were excluded. In an earlier analysis of around 590 of the donors, a V segment was called functional when productive rearrangements were above 56.7%, and segregating when the standard deviation between donors exceeded 5%. A statistical classification framework was built to diagnose cytomegalovirus status from the catalog of TCR beta chain sequences. V and J gene assignment, in a later analysis, came from comparing TCR nucleotide sequences with IMGT/GENE-DB human TR gene sequences. Using the TCRdist pipeline, a later analysis assigned CDR3 sequences along with most-parsimonious VDJ recombination scenarios. In a later analysis, each TCR beta chain was defined by its CDR3 amino acid sequence together with its V-gene family, and reads lacking a unique V-gene family were excluded. As a way to deal with suspected cross-contamination and a sequencing artifact, a later analysis dropped under 600 nucleotide sequences that were highly shared and had low generation probability. In a later analysis, a clonal expansion index was calculated for each public chain from normalized within-repertoire ranks of inferred template counts. A later analysis computed generation probabilities with a VDJ recombination model fitted to out-of-frame rearrangements, and checked the results against IGoR. In a later analysis, TCR-TCR, TCR-HLA and TCR-CMV co-occurrence was scored with hypergeometric tests, and a repertoire-size bias correction was applied to TCR pairs. A later analysis estimated false discovery rates by permuting HLA or CMV assignments 20 times. In a later analysis, co-occurring TCRs were grouped using DBSCAN, with TCRdist sequence similarity added in when clustering inside HLA-allele-positive subsets. For co-occurrence clustering, repertoires with fewer than 30,000 or more than 120,000 public chains were excluded, along with 4 to 6 repertoires with anomalous nucleotide sharing. As stored in TCRdb, this immuneACCESS dataset retains in-frame rearrangements with V and J assigned. A fraction of the clones does not appear; measured against another copy, unresolved V genes explain less than half of the discrepancy, and the remainder lacks a known reason. D and trimming come from the DNA, and the V and J calls and clone size come from that table. For this sample there are tens of thousands of clones; 75% to 90% appear just once. The ten largest clones represent approximately 10% of the sample.

The data were taken from a study of cytomegalovirus exposure and HLA in healthy donors (TCRdb year 2017). Describing the broader study: In an earlier analysis of roughly 500 of the donors, 276 Gb of sequence data and 90 million to 130 million unique TCR beta sequences from roughly 190 million T cells were reported. An early release covering over 500 HLA-typed donors comprised roughly 300 gigabases of sequencing data and tens of millions of unique TCR sequences. An earlier analysis of around 640 of the donors used high-throughput TCR beta sequencing to judge whether each TCR beta V gene segment behaved as functional or pseudogenic. Along with the approximately 670-subject first cohort, a separate validation cohort of around 120 different subjects was used. The study was designed to test whether signatures of past pathogen exposure could be identified by cataloging public T cell receptors. The number of typed donors differed by locus: about 620-640 for A, B, C, DRB1 and DQB1; 500 to 550 for DQA1; around 580 for DPA1; and roughly 450 for DPB1. Among roughly 400 genotyped donors of the cohort, an average of about 240,000 unique TCR beta nucleotide sequences were sequenced per donor, roughly a sixth of them non-productive. Rather than using new phenotypic data, the later analysis identified candidate immune exposures from TCR beta sequences and from how often those sequences occurred across donors. The T cell repertoires of several hundred subjects were profiled by immunosequencing and related to cytomegalovirus serostatus. In a later analysis, previously published TCR beta repertoires from about 670 donors were re-analyzed and high-resolution HLA genotyping was added so that TCR occurrence patterns could be studied. All discovery cohort repertoires had been generated on a single sequencing platform. Roughly 5 DR-DQ haplotypes were handled as single units for association and clustering, since linkage in the cohort was strong. Donor age, sex, ethnicity and CMV serostatus were collected together with the repertoire data. The study combined high-throughput TCR immunosequencing, statistical association of individual TCRs with disease status, and machine learning to predict cytomegalovirus infection status. Of the 398 genotyped donors, roughly 80% fell in the genetic ancestry cluster associated with self-reported Caucasian donors. Genome-wide SNP genotypes for about 65% of the 666 donors were used in a later genetic analysis, which treated that subset as a discovery cohort. HLA typing covered class I and class II loci at four-digit resolution.

The cohort consisted of 600 to 750 healthy bone marrow donors. All cohort members were sampled while nominally healthy, although unrecorded immune exposures were likely present. The donor tested CMV seropositive and was one of the 289 seropositive cohort members. A peripheral blood sample was collected from each donor, and TCR beta sequencing was performed on peripheral blood mononuclear cells. The Qiagen DNeasy Blood Extraction Kit was used to extract genomic DNA from the blood cell samples. CDR1 and CDR2, looked up from the germline V gene (reference sequence), are MNHEY and SMNVEV. Ends trimmed: V by 7 bases, J by 0 bases; bases unmatched to a gene: 5. The CDR3 numbers 14 residues from cysteine through phenylalanine. Only CDR3 DNA is held: 42 bases, read in frame from base 1. Overall results and qualifications from the work: The cohort was sequenced for TCR beta chains only, and without alpha or paired-chain data the features that could be detected were limited. Because some donors lacked HLA typing at each locus, the association tests relied only on the typed subset. In a later analysis, TCR association rates were found to vary across HLA loci, with the most associated TCRs seen for DRB1 alleles and the fewest for HLA-C alleles. While some public TCRs were present in many individuals, most TCR sequences turned up only very rarely across donors. Compared with equally common non-associated chains, HLA-associated TCR beta chains in a later analysis were more clonally expanded and had lower generation probabilities. Cytomegalovirus status was reported to be diagnosed by the classifier with high specificity and sensitivity in both the original and validation cohorts. According to the authors, the approach could potentially be generalized to other disease states and immunological phenotypes. A total of about 180 TCR beta chains were listed by the study as associated with cytomegalovirus. A cluster of highly shared sequence variants was judged likely to be a technical artifact of the sequencing pipeline. Roughly uniform sequencing depth across donors was assumed in presence/absence analyses, although this assumption may not hold. A further reported finding was that TCR beta sequences accurately predicted the HLA-A and HLA-B alleles for most subjects in the first cohort. An earlier analysis of approximately 530 of the donors showed that most TCR beta V segments appeared in productive rearrangements either about 87% or about 30% of the time, which broadly matched IMGT annotations. In a later analysis, several top co-occurrence clusters were reported to appear linked to parvovirus B19, influenza, CMV and Epstein-Barr virus. Compared with the 666-donor mean, donors in an Asian-associated ancestry cluster had fewer N-insertions in productive TCRs, according to a later genetic analysis. Three of the identified cytomegalovirus-associated TCR beta chains were confirmed in vitro to be specific for cytomegalovirus antigens. Some IMGT-functional V segments, including TRBV6-2 and TRBV6-3, could not be told apart with the 87-base-pair reads, so those segments were excluded. Because counts were too low, fewer than 20 rarely observed V segments, including chromosome 9 orphons, were excluded from the earlier analysis of 587 of the donors. In a later genetic analysis, a missense DCLRE1C variant was associated with V-gene and J-gene trimming of TCR beta chains, and the association was replicated in an independent cohort. In a later analysis, 16,951 TCR beta sequences were associated with specific HLA alleles at a false discovery rate of 0.05. Assigning TCR associations to individual alleles was difficult when HLA alleles, especially DR and DQ, strongly co-occurred. For the cohort, immune exposure information was limited to CMV serostatus. A later analysis found that most CMV-associated TCR beta chains appeared HLA-restricted, with HLA associations seemingly driven largely by CMV exposure. Correlated functional status among segregating V segments might be attributable to linkage disequilibrium, but an unknown experimental factor could not be ruled out.

This sequence originates from a woman in her 40s in good health and CMV-seropositive. Sequenced input: PBMCs. The receptor chain draws on TRBV27 and TRBJ1-1; the junction holds 7 bases that match TRBD1. In nucleotide form, the sequence is TGTGCCAGCATGGGACAGCTAATGAACACTGAAGCTTTCTTT. Protein translation: CASMGQLMNTEAFF.